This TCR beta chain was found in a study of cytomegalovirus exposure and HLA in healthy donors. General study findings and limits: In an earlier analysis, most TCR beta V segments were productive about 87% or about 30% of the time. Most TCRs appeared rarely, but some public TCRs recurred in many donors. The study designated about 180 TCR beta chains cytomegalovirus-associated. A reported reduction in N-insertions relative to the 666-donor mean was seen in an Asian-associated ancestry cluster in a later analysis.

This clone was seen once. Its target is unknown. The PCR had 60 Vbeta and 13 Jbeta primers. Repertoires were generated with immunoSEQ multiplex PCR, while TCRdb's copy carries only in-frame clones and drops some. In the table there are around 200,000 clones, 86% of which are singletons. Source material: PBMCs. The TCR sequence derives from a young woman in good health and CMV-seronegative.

The chain's CDR3 is CASSSYPARQETQYF. CDR3 nucleotides: TGTGCCAGCAGCTCGTATCCAGCGCGACAAGAGACCCAGTACTTC. The chain employs TRBV7-8 and TRBJ2-5; D gene uncertain. V lost 4 bases and J lost 2, with 14 bases in between. Germline CDR1 SGHVS, CDR2 FQNEAQ. The CDR3 consists of 15 residues.